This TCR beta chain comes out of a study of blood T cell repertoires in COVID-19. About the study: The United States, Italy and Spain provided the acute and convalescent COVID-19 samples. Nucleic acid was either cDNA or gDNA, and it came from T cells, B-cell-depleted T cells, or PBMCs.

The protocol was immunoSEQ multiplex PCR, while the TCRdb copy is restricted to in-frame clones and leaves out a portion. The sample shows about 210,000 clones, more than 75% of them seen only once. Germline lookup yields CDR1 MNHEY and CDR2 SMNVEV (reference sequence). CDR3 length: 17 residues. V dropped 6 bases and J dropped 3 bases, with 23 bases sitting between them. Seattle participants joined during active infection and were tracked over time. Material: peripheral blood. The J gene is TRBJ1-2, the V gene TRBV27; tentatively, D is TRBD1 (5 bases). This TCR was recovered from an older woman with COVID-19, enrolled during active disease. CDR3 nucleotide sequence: TGTGCCAGCAGCCCTGGGGGGACCCCAGCGGGATACTATGGCTACACCTTC. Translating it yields CASSPGGTPAGYYGYTF.